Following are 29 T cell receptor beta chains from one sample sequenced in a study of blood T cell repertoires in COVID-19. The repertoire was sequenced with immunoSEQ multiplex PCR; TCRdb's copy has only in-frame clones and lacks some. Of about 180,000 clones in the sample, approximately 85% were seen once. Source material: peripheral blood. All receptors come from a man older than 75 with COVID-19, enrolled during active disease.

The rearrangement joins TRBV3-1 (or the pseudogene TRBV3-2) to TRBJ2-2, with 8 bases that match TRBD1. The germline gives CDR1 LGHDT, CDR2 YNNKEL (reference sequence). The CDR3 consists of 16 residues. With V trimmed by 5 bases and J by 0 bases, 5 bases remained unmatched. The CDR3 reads CASSSGGYTNTGELFF. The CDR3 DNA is TGTGCCAGCAGCTCAGGGGGCTACACGAACACCGGGGAGCTGTTTTTT.

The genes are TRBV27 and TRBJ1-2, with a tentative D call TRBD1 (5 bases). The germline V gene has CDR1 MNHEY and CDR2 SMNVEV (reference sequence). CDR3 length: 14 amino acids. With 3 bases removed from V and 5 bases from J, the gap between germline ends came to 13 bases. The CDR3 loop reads CASSLGSAGYGYTF. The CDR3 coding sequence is TGTGCCAGCAGTTTGGGTTCGGCAGGGTATGGCTACACCTTC.

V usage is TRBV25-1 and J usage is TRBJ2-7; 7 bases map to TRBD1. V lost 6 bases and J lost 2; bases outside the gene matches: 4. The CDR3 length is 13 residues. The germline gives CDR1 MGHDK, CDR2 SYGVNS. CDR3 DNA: TGTGCCAGCAGCTCAGGGGGTCCCTACGAGCAGTACTTC. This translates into CASSSGGPYEQYF.

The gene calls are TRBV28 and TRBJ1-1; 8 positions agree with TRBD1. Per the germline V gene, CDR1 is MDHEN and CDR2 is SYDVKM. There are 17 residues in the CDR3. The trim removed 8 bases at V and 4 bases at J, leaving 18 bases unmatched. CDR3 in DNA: TGTGCCAGCTTCCCCGGAGGGGCAGGGGGCTTAACCACTGAAGCTTTCTTT. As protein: CASFPGGAGGLTTEAFF.

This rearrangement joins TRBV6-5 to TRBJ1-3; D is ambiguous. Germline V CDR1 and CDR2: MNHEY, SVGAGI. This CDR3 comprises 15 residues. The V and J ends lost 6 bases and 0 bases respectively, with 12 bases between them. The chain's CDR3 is CASSTVPGSGNTIYF. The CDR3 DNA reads TGTGCCAGCAGCACCGTCCCAGGCTCTGGAAACACCATATATTTT.

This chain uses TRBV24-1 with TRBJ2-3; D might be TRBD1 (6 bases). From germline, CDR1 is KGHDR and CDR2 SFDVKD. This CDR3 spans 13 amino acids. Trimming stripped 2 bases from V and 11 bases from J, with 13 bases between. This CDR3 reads CATSDWDNAGQYF. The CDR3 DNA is TGTGCCACCAGTGATTGGGACAACGCAGGGCAGTATTTT.

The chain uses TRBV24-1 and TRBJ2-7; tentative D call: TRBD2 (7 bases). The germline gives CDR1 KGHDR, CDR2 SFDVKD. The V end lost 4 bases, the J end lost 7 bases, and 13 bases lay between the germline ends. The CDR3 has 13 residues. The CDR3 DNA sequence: TGTGCCACCAGTGAAGGGGGGGGGTCGGAGCAGTACTTC. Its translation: CATSEGGGSEQYF.

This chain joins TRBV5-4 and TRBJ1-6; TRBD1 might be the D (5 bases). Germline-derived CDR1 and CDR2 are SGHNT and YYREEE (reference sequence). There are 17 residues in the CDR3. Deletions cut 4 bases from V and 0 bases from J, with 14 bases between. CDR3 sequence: CASSRDSSSSYNSPLHF. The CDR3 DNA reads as TGTGCCAGCAGCCGGGACTCCAGTTCCTCCTATAATTCACCCCTCCACTTT.

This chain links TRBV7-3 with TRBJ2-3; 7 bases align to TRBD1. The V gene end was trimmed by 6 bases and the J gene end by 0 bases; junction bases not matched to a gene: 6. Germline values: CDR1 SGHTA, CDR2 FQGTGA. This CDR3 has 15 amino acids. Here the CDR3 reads CASRLQGLSTDTQYF. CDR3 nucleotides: TGTGCCAGCAGATTACAGGGGCTTAGCACAGATACGCAGTATTTT. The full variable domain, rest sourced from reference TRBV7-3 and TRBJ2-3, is GAGVSQTPSNKVTEKGKYVELRCDPISGHTALYWYRQSLGQGPEFLIYFQGTGAADDSGLPNDRFFAVRPEGSVSTLKIQRTERGDSAVYLCASRLQGLSTDTQYFGPGTRLTVL.

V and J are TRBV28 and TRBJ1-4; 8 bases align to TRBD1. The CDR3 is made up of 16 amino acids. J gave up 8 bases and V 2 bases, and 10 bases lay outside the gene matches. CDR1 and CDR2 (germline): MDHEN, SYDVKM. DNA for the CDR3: TGTGCCAGCAGTTTACTGAGTGACAGGGGTTCGGAAAAACTGTTTTTT. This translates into CASSLLSDRGSEKLFF.

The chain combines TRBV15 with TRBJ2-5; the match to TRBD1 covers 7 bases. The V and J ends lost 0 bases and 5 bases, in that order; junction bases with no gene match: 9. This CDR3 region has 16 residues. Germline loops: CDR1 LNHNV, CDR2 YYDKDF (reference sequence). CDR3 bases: TGTGCCACCAGCAGAGATTATGAGGGGGCCGATGAGACCCAGTACTTC. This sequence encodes CATSRDYEGADETQYF.

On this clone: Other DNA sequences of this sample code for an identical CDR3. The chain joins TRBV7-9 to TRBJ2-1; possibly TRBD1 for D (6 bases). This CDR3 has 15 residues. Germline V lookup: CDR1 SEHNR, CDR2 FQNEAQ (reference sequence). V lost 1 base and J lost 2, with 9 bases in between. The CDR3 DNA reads TGTGCCAGCAGCTTAGTAGGGGGTCCCTACAATGAGCAGTTCTTC. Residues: CASSLVGGPYNEQFF.

CDR3 DNA sequence: TGTGCCAGCAGTTTGGGGACAGTGATAAGCGAGCAGTACTTC. Its protein product is CASSLGTVISEQYF. The chain recombines TRBV28 with TRBJ2-7; TRBD1 matches at 7 bases. V lost 3 bases and J lost 6; bases outside the gene matches: 8. The CDR3 totals 14 residues. Per germline, CDR1 MDHEN and CDR2 SYDVKM. Together with reference TRBV28 and TRBJ2-7, the CDR3 gives the full variable domain: DVKVTQSSRYLVKRTGEKVFLECVQDMDHENMFWYRQDPGLGLRLIYFSYDVKMKEKGDIPEGYSVSREKKERFSLILESASTNQTSMYLCASSLGTVISEQYFGPGTRLTVT.

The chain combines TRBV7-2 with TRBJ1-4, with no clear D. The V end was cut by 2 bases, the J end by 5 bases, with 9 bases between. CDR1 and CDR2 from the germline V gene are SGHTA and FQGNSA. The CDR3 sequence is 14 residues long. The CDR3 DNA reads TGTGCCAGCAGCTTACAAGCGGGGAATGAAAAACTGTTTTTT. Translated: CASSLQAGNEKLFF.

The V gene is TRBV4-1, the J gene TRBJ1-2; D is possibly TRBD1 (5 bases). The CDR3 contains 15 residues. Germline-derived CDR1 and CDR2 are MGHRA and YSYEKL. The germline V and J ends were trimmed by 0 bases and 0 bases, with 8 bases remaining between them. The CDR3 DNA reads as TGCGCCAGCAGCCAAGAAGGCAGGGCTAACTATGGCTACACCTTC. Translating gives CASSQEGRANYGYTF.

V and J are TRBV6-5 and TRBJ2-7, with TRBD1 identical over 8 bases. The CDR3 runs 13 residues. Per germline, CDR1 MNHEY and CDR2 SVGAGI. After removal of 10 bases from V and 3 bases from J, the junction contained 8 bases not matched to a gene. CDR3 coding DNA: TGTGCCACCGAGACAGGGGTCGGCTACGAGCAGTACTTC. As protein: CATETGVGYEQYF.

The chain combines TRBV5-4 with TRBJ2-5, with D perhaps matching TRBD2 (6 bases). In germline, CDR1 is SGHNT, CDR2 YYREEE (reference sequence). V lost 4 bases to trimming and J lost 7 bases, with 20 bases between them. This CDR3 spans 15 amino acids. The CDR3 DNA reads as TGTGCCAGCAGCCTCACGACTAGGTTGGGGGGGACCCAGTACTTC. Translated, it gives CASSLTTRLGGTQYF.

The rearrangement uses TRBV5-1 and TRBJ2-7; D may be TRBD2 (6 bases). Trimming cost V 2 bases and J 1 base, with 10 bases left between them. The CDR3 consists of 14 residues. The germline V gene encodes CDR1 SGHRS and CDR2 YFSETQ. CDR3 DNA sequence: TGCGCCAGCAGCTTAGGGGAGGTATCCTACGAGCAGTACTTC. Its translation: CASSLGEVSYEQYF.

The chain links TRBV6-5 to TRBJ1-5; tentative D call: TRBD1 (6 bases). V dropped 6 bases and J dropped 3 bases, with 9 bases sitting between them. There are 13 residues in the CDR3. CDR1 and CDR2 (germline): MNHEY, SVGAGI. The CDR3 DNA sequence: TGTGCCAGCAGAAGGGACACCAATCAGCCCCAGCATTTT. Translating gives CASRRDTNQPQHF.

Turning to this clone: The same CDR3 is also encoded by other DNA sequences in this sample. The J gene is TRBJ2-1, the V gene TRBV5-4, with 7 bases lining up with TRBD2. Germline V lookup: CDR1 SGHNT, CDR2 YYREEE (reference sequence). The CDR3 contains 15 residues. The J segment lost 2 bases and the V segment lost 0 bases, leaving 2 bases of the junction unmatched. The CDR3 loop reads CASSLGAGPYNEQFF. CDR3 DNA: TGTGCCAGCAGCTTGGGAGCGGGACCCTACAATGAGCAGTTCTTC. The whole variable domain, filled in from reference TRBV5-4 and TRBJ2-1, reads ETGVTQSPTHLIKTRGQQVTLRCSSQSGHNTVSWYQQALGQGPQFIFQYYREEENGRGNFPPRFSGLQFPNYSSELNVNALELDDSALYLCASSLGAGPYNEQFFGPGTRLTVL.

CDR3 loop: CASSQEVPQEYEQYF. CDR3 coding DNA: TGCGCCAGCAGCCAAGAAGTTCCCCAAGAGTACGAGCAGTACTTC. The V and J genes are TRBV4-3 and TRBJ2-7; unclear D gene. Germline V gene data show CDR1 as LGHNA and CDR2 as YSLEER. The ends were cut back, 0 bases at V and 4 bases at J, with 13 bases in the middle. The CDR3 covers 15 residues.

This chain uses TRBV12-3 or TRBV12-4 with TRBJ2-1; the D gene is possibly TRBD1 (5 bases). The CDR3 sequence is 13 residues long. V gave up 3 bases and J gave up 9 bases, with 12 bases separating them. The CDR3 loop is CASSFGRAAEQFF. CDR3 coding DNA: TGTGCCAGCAGTTTTGGCAGGGCGGCTGAGCAGTTCTTC.

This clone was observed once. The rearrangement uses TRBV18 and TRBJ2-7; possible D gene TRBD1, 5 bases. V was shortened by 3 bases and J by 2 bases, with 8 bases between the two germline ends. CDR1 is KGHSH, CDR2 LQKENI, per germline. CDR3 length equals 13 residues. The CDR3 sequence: CASSPQDTYEQYF. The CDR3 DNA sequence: TGTGCCAGCTCACCTCAGGACACCTACGAGCAGTACTTC.

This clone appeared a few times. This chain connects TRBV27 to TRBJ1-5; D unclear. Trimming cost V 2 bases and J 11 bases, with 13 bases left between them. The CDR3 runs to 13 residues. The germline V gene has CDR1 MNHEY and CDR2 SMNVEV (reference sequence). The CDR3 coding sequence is TGTGCCAGCAGTTTACGGCGGGAATCAGCCCAGCATTTT. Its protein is CASSLRRESAQHF.

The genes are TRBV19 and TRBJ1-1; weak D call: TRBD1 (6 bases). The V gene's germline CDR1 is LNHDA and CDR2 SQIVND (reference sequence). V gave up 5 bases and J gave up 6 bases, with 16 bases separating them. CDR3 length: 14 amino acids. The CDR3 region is CASSSLGGGAEAFF. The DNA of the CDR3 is TGTGCCAGTAGTTCCCTAGGGGGGGGTGCTGAAGCTTTCTTT.

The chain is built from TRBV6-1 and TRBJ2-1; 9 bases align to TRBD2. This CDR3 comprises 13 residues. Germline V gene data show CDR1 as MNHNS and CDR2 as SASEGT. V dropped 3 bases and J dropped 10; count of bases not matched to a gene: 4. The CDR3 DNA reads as TGTGCCAGCAGTGAGCGGGGGGGGAGGGAGCAGTTCTTC. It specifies CASSERGGREQFF.

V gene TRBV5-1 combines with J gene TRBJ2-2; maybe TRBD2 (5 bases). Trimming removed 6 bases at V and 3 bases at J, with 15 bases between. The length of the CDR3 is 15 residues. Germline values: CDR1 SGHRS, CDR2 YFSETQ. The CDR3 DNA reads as TGCGCCAGCAACCCGGACTCCGCGGACACCGGGGAGCTGTTTTTT. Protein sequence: CASNPDSADTGELFF.

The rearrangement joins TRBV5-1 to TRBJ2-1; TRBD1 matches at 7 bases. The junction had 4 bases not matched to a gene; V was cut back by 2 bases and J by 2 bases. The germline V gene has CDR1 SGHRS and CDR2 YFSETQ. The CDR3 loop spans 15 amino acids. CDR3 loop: CASSFWDRTYNEQFF. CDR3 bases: TGCGCCAGCAGCTTCTGGGACAGAACCTACAATGAGCAGTTCTTC.

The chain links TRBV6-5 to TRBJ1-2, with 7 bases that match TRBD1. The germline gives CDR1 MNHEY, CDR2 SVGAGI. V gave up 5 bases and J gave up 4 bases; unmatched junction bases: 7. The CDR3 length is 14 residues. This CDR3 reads CASSPGTDLYGYTF. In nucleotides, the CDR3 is TGTGCCAGCAGTCCCGGGACAGACCTCTATGGCTACACCTTC.